Here is one T cell receptor beta chain with its context. Reverse transcription used roughly 0.45 to 1 ug RNA and random hexamers. TCRdb processed the immunoSEQ multiplex PCR reads anew with MiXCR; each CDR3 protein has one entry. The profile shows about 140,000 distinct CDR3 sequences, approximately 95% of them singletons. Trimming removed 2 bases from V and 6 bases from J, with 8 bases in between. The V gene's germline CDR1 is SGHTA and CDR2 FQGTGA. The CDR3 sequence is 13 residues long. The sample comes from a study of CD8 T cells in Susac syndrome. The CD8+ and CD4+ T cells were negatively isolated, with the TEMRA cells enriched by FACS.

This TCR was recovered from a human donor with Susac syndrome. This chain connects TRBV7-3 to TRBJ2-1; no reliable D call. Sequencing was performed on CD4+ T cells from PBMCs. CDR3 DNA sequence: TGTGCCAGCAGCTTAGACCACCCCAATGAGCAGTTCTTC. It specifies CASSLDHPNEQFF.